The source of this TCR beta chain is a study of cytomegalovirus exposure and HLA in healthy donors. Study information: Most donors, 70% to 85% of approximately 400 genotyped, fell in the Caucasian-associated ancestry cluster. Overall study results and limits: For presence/absence analyses, sequencing depth was assumed to be roughly uniform across donors. CMV serostatus was the only recorded immune exposure for donors. In a later analysis, TCR beta V- and J-gene trimming was associated with a missense DCLRE1C variant.

The PCR used 60 Vbeta and 13 Jbeta primers. This table comes from immunoSEQ multiplex PCR, and its TCRdb copy is limited to in-frame clones, with some not included. The profile shows 140,000 or so clones, 70% to 75% of them singletons. Remarks on this clone: Its antigen is as yet unknown.

This receptor was obtained from a young woman in good health and CMV-seronegative. The sequencing input was PBMCs.

The CDR3 sequence: CASSLPSGSPDTQYF. CDR3 DNA: TGCGCCAGCAGCTTGCCTAGCGGGAGTCCAGATACGCAGTATTTT. The V call is TRBV5-1, the J call TRBJ2-3; 10 bases match TRBD2. The V gene's germline CDR1 is SGHRS and CDR2 YFSETQ. Germline trimming cut 1 base from V and 4 bases from J; bases unmatched to any gene: 3. The CDR3 length is 15 residues.